This TCR beta chain was sequenced in a study of cytomegalovirus exposure and HLA in healthy donors listed by TCRdb under 2017. With respect to the entire study: An earlier analysis of around 600 of the donors reported 250 to 300 Gb of sequence data and 117 million unique TCR beta sequences from some 180 million T cells. Roughly 300 gigabases of sequencing data and approximately 84 million unique TCR sequences were included in an early release covering under 650 HLA-typed donors. The genetic ancestry cluster associated with self-reported Caucasian donors included 81% of the 300 to 400 genotyped donors. The study aimed to test whether signatures of past pathogen exposure could be identified by cataloging public T cell receptors. Using immunosequencing, the study profiled T cell repertoires from fewer than 700 subjects and related those repertoires to cytomegalovirus serostatus. Besides the first cohort of roughly 660 subjects, a separate validation cohort made up of over 100 different subjects was used. High-throughput TCR immunosequencing, statistical association of individual TCRs with disease status, and machine learning were combined to predict cytomegalovirus infection status. A later analysis re-analyzed previously published TCR beta repertoires from about 730 donors and added high-resolution HLA genotyping to study TCR occurrence patterns. Rather than using new phenotypic data, the later analysis identified candidate immune exposures from TCR beta sequences and from how often those sequences occurred across donors. An earlier analysis of roughly 600 of the donors used high-throughput TCR beta sequencing to judge whether each TCR beta V gene segment behaved as functional or pseudogenic. Donor age, sex, ethnicity and CMV serostatus were compiled alongside the repertoire data. A later genetic analysis used genome-wide SNP genotypes for about 60% of the roughly 670 donors, treating that subset as a discovery cohort. All discovery cohort repertoires had been generated on a single sequencing platform. Class I and class II HLA loci were covered by the typing at four-digit resolution. Typing coverage varied by locus: about 620-640 donors for A, B, C, DRB1 and DQB1; about 520 for DQA1; more than 600 for DPA1; fewer than 480 for DPB1. About five DR-DQ haplotypes were handled as single units for association and clustering, since linkage in the cohort was strong. Across 300 to 400 genotyped donors of the cohort, an average of approximately 240,000 unique TCR beta nucleotide sequences per donor were sequenced, and 15% to 20% of those sequences were non-productive. Points the paper makes about the study in general: Because HLA typing was unavailable for some donors at each locus, only the typed subset was used in association tests. A later genetic analysis associated a missense DCLRE1C variant with V-gene and J-gene trimming of TCR beta chains, and an independent cohort replicated the association. In this cohort, only TCR beta chains were sequenced, and detectable features were limited by the absence of alpha or paired-chain data. Several of the top co-occurrence clusters appeared to be linked to parvovirus B19, influenza, CMV and Epstein-Barr virus, according to a later analysis. Presence/absence analyses assumed roughly uniform sequencing depth across donors, an assumption that may not hold. Some IMGT-functional V segments, including TRBV6-2 and TRBV6-3, could not be told apart with the 87-base-pair reads, so those segments were excluded. The sequencing pipeline was judged likely to have produced a cluster of highly shared sequence variants as a technical artifact. A later analysis found that most CMV-associated TCR beta chains appeared HLA-restricted, with HLA associations seemingly driven largely by CMV exposure. A further reported finding was that TCR beta sequences accurately predicted the HLA-A and HLA-B alleles for most subjects in the first cohort. Because counts were too low, around 17 rarely observed V segments, including chromosome 9 orphons, were left out of the earlier analysis of a few hundred of the donors. In a later analysis, around 15,000 TCR beta sequences were associated with specific HLA alleles at a false discovery rate of 0.05. According to the authors, the approach could potentially be generalized to other disease states and immunological phenotypes. The study gave a list of around 170 TCR beta chains associated with cytomegalovirus. When HLA alleles, especially DR and DQ, strongly co-occurred, attributing TCR associations to individual alleles was difficult. In a later analysis, the rate of TCR association differed among HLA loci, with DRB1 alleles having the most associated TCRs and HLA-C alleles having the fewest. Correlated functional status among segregating V segments might be attributable to linkage disequilibrium, but an unknown experimental factor could not be ruled out. In a later genetic analysis, fewer N-insertions in productive TCRs were reported among donors in an Asian-associated ancestry cluster than the approximately 630-donor mean. In both the original and validation cohorts, the classifier was reported to diagnose cytomegalovirus status with high specificity and sensitivity. While some public TCRs were present in many individuals, most TCR sequences turned up only very rarely across donors. In an earlier analysis of several hundred of the donors, most TCR beta V segments were observed in productive rearrangements about 90% or about 30% of the time, broadly matching IMGT annotations. In a later analysis, HLA-associated TCR beta chains were found to be more clonally expanded and to have lower generation probabilities than equally common non-associated chains. In vitro tests confirmed that a few of the cytomegalovirus-associated TCR beta chains recognize cytomegalovirus antigens. For the cohort, immune exposure information was limited to CMV serostatus.

The cohort comprised some 700 healthy bone marrow donors. Cohort members were all nominally healthy when sampled, although unrecorded immune exposures were likely present. The donor tested CMV seronegative and was one of the 352 seronegative cohort members. Every donor gave a peripheral blood sample, and the peripheral blood mononuclear cells from that sample were used for TCR beta sequencing. Genomic DNA was extracted from the blood cell samples with the Qiagen DNeasy Blood Extraction Kit. The germline V and J ends show losses of 5 bases and 7 bases respectively, and no gene match explains 7 bases of the junction. CDR1 and CDR2 were assigned from the germline V gene as SGHTA and FQGNSA. The cysteine opens and the phenylalanine closes a CDR3 of 16 amino acids. The entry retains the CDR3 DNA only, 48 bases that are in frame from base 1. To note about this clone: Its antigen is still unknown. Per-base quality was not reported, and no clone a single base away is much larger than it.

The library was built by means of the immunoSEQ multiplex PCR assay. The multiplex PCR relied on a mix of 60 forward primers for TCR Vbeta segments and 13 reverse primers for TCR Jbeta segments. The CDR3 region of rearranged TCR beta genes was amplified from genomic DNA by a multiplex PCR assay. The Illumina HiSeq System was used to sequence the amplified TCR beta libraries as 87-base-pair reads. On the study's bioinformatics: Across the 670 or so repertoires, a later analysis counted 78 million or so unique TCR beta chains, around 11 million of which were shared by at least two donors. Raw reads were error-corrected and collapsed into unique sequences by a nearest-neighbor algorithm in which closely related sequences were merged to remove PCR and sequencing errors. Alignment of CDR3 sequences to IMGT reference sequences was used to assign V, D and J gene segments. For a sequence to be retained, a match of at least six nucleotides was required to both a V gene segment and a J gene segment. A rearrangement was called productive if the CDR3 had no stop codons and remained in frame with V and J, and every other rearrangement was called non-productive. Following IMGT convention, CDR3 was defined as the stretch from the second conserved V-encoded cysteine to the conserved J-encoded phenylalanine. The earlier analysis of about 560 of the donors excluded any sequence lacking an unambiguous match to a single V gene segment. In an earlier analysis of approximately 590 of the donors, V segments were called functional above 56.7% productive rearrangements and were called segregating when the between-donor standard deviation exceeded 5%. A statistical classification framework was built to diagnose cytomegalovirus status from the catalog of TCR beta chain sequences. In a later analysis, TCR nucleotide sequences were compared against IMGT/GENE-DB human TR gene sequences so that V and J genes could be assigned. Using the TCRdist pipeline, a later analysis assigned CDR3 sequences along with most-parsimonious VDJ recombination scenarios. A later analysis defined each TCR beta chain by its CDR3 amino acid sequence plus V-gene family, and excluded reads lacking a unique V-gene family. As a way to deal with suspected cross-contamination and a sequencing artifact, a later analysis dropped roughly 600 nucleotide sequences that were highly shared and had low generation probability. In a later analysis, a clonal expansion index was calculated for each public chain from normalized within-repertoire ranks of inferred template counts. In a later analysis, generation probabilities were computed using a VDJ recombination model fitted to out-of-frame rearrangements, and the results were checked against IGoR. Hypergeometric tests were used in a later analysis to score TCR-TCR, TCR-HLA and TCR-CMV co-occurrence, with a repertoire-size bias correction applied to the TCR pairs. In a later analysis, false discovery rates were estimated by permuting HLA or CMV assignments 20 times. A later analysis grouped co-occurring TCRs with DBSCAN, adding TCRdist sequence similarity when clustering within HLA-allele-positive subsets. For co-occurrence clustering, repertoires with fewer than 30,000 or more than 120,000 public chains were excluded, along with a handful of repertoires with anomalous nucleotide sharing. The clones in this table, taken by TCRdb from immuneACCESS, are in-frame only. Not every clone is retained; where verified, under half of the shortfall comes from an unresolved V gene, and the cause of the rest is unknown. V and J calls and clone size are those listed in that table; D and trimming were worked out from the DNA. The sample table records 110,000 to 150,000 clones; 70% to 75% of these occur just once. The ten largest clonotypes hold about 1.5% of the sample.

Here the chain combines TRBV7-2 and TRBJ2-1; TRBD2 lines up with 14 middle nucleotides. Sequenced material: PBMCs. This clonotype originated in a woman in her twenties or thirties in good health and CMV-seronegative. The DNA sequence is given as TGTGCCAGCAGCCCGACTAGCGGGGGGGCCGGAAATGAGCAGTTCTTC. Its amino acids are CASSPTSGGAGNEQFF.